These T cell receptor beta chains were read from a single sample in a study of cytomegalovirus exposure and HLA in healthy donors. The protocol was immunoSEQ multiplex PCR, while the TCRdb copy is restricted to in-frame clones and leaves out a portion. This table holds fewer than 200,000 clones, 82% found once. Sequenced material: PBMCs. These receptor sequences come from a woman aged 18-29 years in good health and CMV-seronegative. Both conserved end residues are part of each CDR3. The order of the fields is V gene, D gene, clone size, J gene, CDR3 protein, CDR3 DNA. D genes are given only for firm matches. A clone size is listed for some rows: how often the clone was seen (once, few, many), or a class if it is expanded.

>TRBV5-1|TRBD1|few|TRBJ2-2
CAIRTGTGELFF
TGCGCCATCAGGACAGGGACCGGGGAGCTGTTTTTT
>TRBV28|TRBD2|.|TRBJ2-1
CASSLVTSEREGNEQFF
TGTGCCAGCAGTTTAGTAACTAGCGAAAGAGAGGGTAATGAGCAGTTCTTC
>TRBV7-8|TRBD2|.|TRBJ2-1
CASSLDGLAGDNEQFF
TGTGCCAGCAGCTTGGACGGACTAGCGGGAGACAATGAGCAGTTCTTC
>TRBV9|.|.|TRBJ2-2
CASSVEIIANTGELFF
TGTGCCAGCAGCGTCGAGATCATCGCGAACACCGGGGAGCTGTTTTTT
>TRBV4-2|TRBD1|few|TRBJ1-1
CASSQNRGPEAFF
TGTGCCAGCAGCCAGAACAGGGGTCCTGAAGCTTTCTTT
>TRBV29-1|.|.|TRBJ1-2
CSVETPDSQNNYGYTF
TGCAGCGTTGAAACCCCGGACAGCCAGAATAACTATGGCTACACCTTC
>TRBV23-1|.|.|TRBJ1-2
CASSQINPETNNYGYTF
TGCGCCAGCAGTCAAATAAACCCCGAAACAAACAACTATGGCTACACCTTC
>TRBV27|.|few|TRBJ1-1
CASSLAGVEAFF
TGTGCCAGCAGTCTCGCGGGGGTTGAAGCTTTCTTT
>TRBV30|.|once|TRBJ1-2
CAWSVTGDDGYTF
TGTGCCTGGAGTGTAACGGGGGACGATGGCTACACCTTC
>TRBV28|.|.|TRBJ2-4
CASSPPPADKNIQYF
TGTGCCAGCAGTCCACCCCCCGCGGACAAAAACATTCAGTACTTC
>TRBV4-1|TRBD2|.|TRBJ2-7
CASSQDSGSFYEQYF
TGCGCCAGCAGCCAAGATAGCGGGAGCTTCTACGAGCAGTACTTC
>TRBV9|.|once|TRBJ2-5
CASSVEGRTGETQYF
TGTGCCAGCAGCGTAGAGGGCAGGACGGGGGAGACCCAGTACTTC
>TRBV11-2|TRBD2|.|TRBJ2-2
CASSLSFGRPGELFF
TGTGCCAGCAGCTTAAGTTTCGGGAGGCCCGGGGAGCTGTTTTTT
>TRBV15|.|.|TRBJ1-1
CATSRYPPGGTAFFF
TGTGCCACCAGCAGATATCCTCCGGGGGGGACGGCATTTTTCTTT
>TRBV6-1|TRBD1|few|TRBJ2-1
CASSATGQGNYNEQFF
TGTGCCAGCAGTGCAACGGGACAGGGCAACTACAATGAGCAGTTCTTC
>TRBV10-2|TRBD1|.|TRBJ2-5
CASSPGQGVETQYF
TGCGCCAGCAGTCCTGGACAGGGGGTGGAGACCCAGTACTTC
>TRBV19|.|.|TRBJ1-5
CASSMRQGIGAQHF
TGTGCCAGTAGTATGAGGCAGGGGATCGGGGCCCAGCATTTT
>TRBV10-2|.|.|TRBJ1-6
CASSESTGRDPLHF
TGCGCCAGCAGTGAGTCTACAGGGAGGGATCCCCTCCACTTT
>TRBV19|.|.|TRBJ1-5
CASSILGQGGNQPQHF
TGTGCCAGTAGTATTCTAGGTCAGGGTGGAAATCAGCCCCAGCATTTT
>TRBV20-1|.|.|TRBJ2-5
CSGGVETQYF
TGCAGTGGGGGAGTGGAGACCCAGTACTTC
>TRBV2|TRBD1|.|TRBJ2-5
CASKGQVWEQYF
TGTGCCAGCAAGGGACAGGTATGGGAGCAGTACTTC
>TRBV7-9|TRBD2|.|TRBJ2-1
CASSRGTSEVNEQFF
TGTGCCAGCAGCCGGGGGACTAGCGAAGTCAATGAGCAGTTCTTC
>TRBV15|TRBD1|.|TRBJ2-7
CATSRVTGGEQYF
TGTGCCACCAGCAGAGTGACAGGGGGCGAGCAGTACTTC
>TRBV9|TRBD1|.|TRBJ2-2
CASSAGNGQGRAGELFF
TGTGCCAGCAGCGCCGGGAATGGACAGGGGAGGGCCGGGGAGCTGTTTTTT
>TRBV6-5|.|.|TRBJ2-3
CASSNRQGTDTQYF
TGTGCCAGCAGTAATCGACAGGGCACAGATACGCAGTATTTT
>TRBV27|.|.|TRBJ2-5
CASSRPGWTQETQYF
TGTGCCAGCAGCCGCCCGGGGTGGACCCAAGAGACCCAGTACTTC
>TRBV7-9|.|few|TRBJ2-6
CARDGTSTFSGANVLTF
TGTGCCAGGGACGGGACAAGCACTTTCTCTGGGGCCAACGTCCTGACTTTC
>TRBV14|.|.|TRBJ2-3
CASSQGRESDTQYF
TGTGCCAGCAGCCAAGGCCGAGAATCAGATACGCAGTATTTT
>TRBV7-8|TRBD1|.|TRBJ2-1
CASSLGAGGHEQFF
TGTGCCAGCAGCTTAGGGGCAGGGGGACATGAGCAGTTCTTC
>TRBV5-5|.|.|TRBJ1-2
CASSSGTTNNYGYTF
TGTGCCAGCAGCTCCGGGACAACGAATAACTATGGCTACACCTTC
>TRBV23-1|TRBD1|.|TRBJ2-1
CASSQKPAWDRGRDEQFF
TGCGCCAGCAGTCAAAAACCCGCTTGGGACAGGGGGCGGGATGAGCAGTTCTTC
>TRBV19|.|few|TRBJ1-1
CASRRTIGWNTEAFF
TGTGCCAGTAGGAGGACAATTGGGTGGAACACTGAAGCTTTCTTT
>TRBV7-2|.|.|TRBJ2-5
CASFLGGRGFQETQYF
TGTGCCAGCTTTCTAGGGGGTAGGGGGTTCCAAGAGACCCAGTACTTC
>TRBV19|TRBD1|.|TRBJ1-2
CASKGGLSYGYTF
TGTGCCAGTAAAGGGGGCCTGAGCTATGGCTACACCTTC
>TRBV19|.|.|TRBJ1-1
CASSIQGPTEAFF
TGTGCCAGTAGTATACAGGGTCCCACTGAAGCTTTCTTT
>TRBV5-6|.|.|TRBJ1-2
CASSLARTRGIGGYTF
TGTGCCAGCAGCTTGGCGCGGACTAGGGGGATAGGCGGCTACACCTTC
>TRBV7-9|TRBD1|.|TRBJ2-2
CASSATGIFTGELFF
TGTGCCAGCAGCGCGACAGGGATCTTTACCGGGGAGCTGTTTTTT
>TRBV15|.|.|TRBJ1-1
CATGADNTEAFF
TGTGCCACCGGGGCGGACAACACTGAAGCTTTCTTT
>TRBV29-1|TRBD1|.|TRBJ2-3
CSVQGRRTDTQYF
TGCAGCGTACAGGGGCGAAGGACAGATACGCAGTATTTT
>TRBV4-1|TRBD2|.|TRBJ2-1
CASSQDQLASSYNEQFF
TGCGCCAGCAGCCAAGATCAACTAGCGAGCTCCTACAATGAGCAGTTCTTC